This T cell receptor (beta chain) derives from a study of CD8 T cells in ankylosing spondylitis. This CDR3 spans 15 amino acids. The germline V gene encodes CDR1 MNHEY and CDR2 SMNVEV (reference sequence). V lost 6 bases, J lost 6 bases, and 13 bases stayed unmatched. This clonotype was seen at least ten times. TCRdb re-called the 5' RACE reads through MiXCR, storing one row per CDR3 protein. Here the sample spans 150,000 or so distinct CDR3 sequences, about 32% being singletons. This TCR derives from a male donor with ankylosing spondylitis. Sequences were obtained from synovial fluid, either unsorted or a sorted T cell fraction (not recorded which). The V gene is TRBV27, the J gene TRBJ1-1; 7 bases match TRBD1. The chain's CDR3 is CASSATTGVVPEAFF. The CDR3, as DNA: TGTGCCAGCAGCGCGACTACAGGGGTTGTGCCTGAAGCTTTCTTT.